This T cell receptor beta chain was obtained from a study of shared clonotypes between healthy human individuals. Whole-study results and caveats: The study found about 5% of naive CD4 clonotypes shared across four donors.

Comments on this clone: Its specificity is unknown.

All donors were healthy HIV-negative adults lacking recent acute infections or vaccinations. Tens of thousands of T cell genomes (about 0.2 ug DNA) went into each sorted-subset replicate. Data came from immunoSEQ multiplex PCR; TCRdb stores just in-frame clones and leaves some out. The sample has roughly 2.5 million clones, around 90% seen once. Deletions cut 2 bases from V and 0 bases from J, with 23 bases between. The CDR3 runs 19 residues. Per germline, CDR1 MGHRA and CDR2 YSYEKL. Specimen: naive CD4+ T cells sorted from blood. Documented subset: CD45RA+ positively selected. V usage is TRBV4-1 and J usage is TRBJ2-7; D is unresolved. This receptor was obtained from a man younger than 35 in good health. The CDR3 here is CASSQSPPALSWGSYEQYF. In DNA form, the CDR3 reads TGCGCCAGCAGCCAATCCCCCCCGGCCCTTTCATGGGGCTCCTACGAGCAGTACTTC.